Each of the 20 T cell receptor beta chains below was sequenced from the same sample in a study of blood T cell repertoires in COVID-19. Profiling relied on immunoSEQ multiplex PCR, and the TCRdb table lists in-frame clones only, not all of them. The data contain more than 20,000 clones, nearly 90% of them singletons. The sequencing sample was made of peripheral blood. The origin of the receptors is a human donor in a cohort sampled during active COVID-19.

This CDR3 reads CASSLDSANYGYTF. Written as DNA, the CDR3 is TGCGCCAGCAGCTTGGATTCAGCGAACTATGGCTACACCTTC. The chain recombines TRBV5-1 with TRBJ1-2; no definite D call. The CDR3 runs 14 residues. Trimming cost V 0 bases and J 2 bases, with 8 bases left between them. Germline CDR1 is SGHRS and CDR2 is YFSETQ.

This rearrangement joins TRBV7-3 to TRBJ2-6; D unclear. V was cut by 5 bases and J by 0 bases, with 11 bases left in between. The CDR3 is 16 residues long. Germline V gene lookup returns CDR1 SGHTA and CDR2 FQGTGA. This chain's CDR3 is CASSPSQPSGANVLTF. In nucleotides, the CDR3 is TGTGCCAGCAGCCCTAGTCAGCCCTCTGGGGCCAACGTCCTGACTTTC.

The chain links TRBV19 to TRBJ2-1; 9 bases fit TRBD1. V dropped 7 bases and J dropped 4; count of bases not matched to a gene: 8. The V gene's germline CDR1 is LNHDA and CDR2 SQIVND (reference sequence). This CDR3 has 15 residues. CDR3 region: CASTKDRGEYNEQFF. Here the CDR3 DNA reads TGTGCCAGTACCAAGGACAGGGGAGAATACAATGAGCAGTTCTTC.

This chain uses TRBV18 with TRBJ2-7, with 8 bases lining up with TRBD2. The CDR3 runs 15 residues. The junction had 6 bases not matched to a gene; V was cut back by 3 bases and J by 2 bases. CDR1 is KGHSH and CDR2 is LQKENI in the germline V gene. The CDR3 is CASSPQAGATYEQYF. The CDR3 DNA is TGTGCCAGCTCACCTCAAGCGGGGGCGACCTACGAGCAGTACTTC.

This clone was seen more than once but under ten times. V is TRBV15 and J is TRBJ1-2, with unresolved D. Trimming removed 11 bases from V and 0 bases from J, with 13 bases in between. The CDR3 covers 13 residues. Germline CDR1 LNHNV, CDR2 YYDKDF (reference sequence). The CDR3 DNA reads as TGTGCCGCCTCCGGGGTCGCTAACTATGGCTACACCTTC. This codes for CAASGVANYGYTF.

J is TRBJ2-7 and V is TRBV5-1; no clear D. The CDR3 is made up of 13 amino acids. Deletions cut 2 bases from V and 4 bases from J, with 10 bases between. Per germline, CDR1 SGHRS and CDR2 YFSETQ. CDR3 sequence reads: CASSLNSQYEQYF. Written as DNA, the CDR3 is TGCGCCAGCAGCTTAAACAGCCAATACGAGCAGTACTTC.

J is TRBJ2-1 and V is TRBV5-8; D is possibly TRBD1 (8 bases). V was cut by 3 bases and J by 1 base, with 17 bases left in between. CDR1 is SGHTS, CDR2 YDEGEE, per germline. This CDR3 is 17 amino acids long. CDR3 loop: CASSSGHRGGSYNEQFF. CDR3 DNA: TGTGCCAGCAGCTCCGGTCACAGGGGGGGGTCCTACAATGAGCAGTTCTTC.

This chain joins TRBV6-5 and TRBJ2-5, with D tentatively TRBD1 (5 bases). The V end lost 5 bases, the J end lost 0 bases, and 7 bases lay between the germline ends. Germline loops: CDR1 MNHEY, CDR2 SVGAGI. The CDR3 is made up of 13 amino acids. This CDR3 reads CASSRQNQETQYF. CDR3 DNA: TGTGCCAGCAGTCGACAGAACCAAGAGACCCAGTACTTC.

The CDR3 DNA reads as TGTGCCAGCAGCCAAGATCTCAGTATGAACACTGAAGCTTTCTTT. Residues: CASSQDLSMNTEAFF. The chain joins TRBV4-2 to TRBJ1-1; D remains unclear. In germline, CDR1 is LGHNA, CDR2 YNFKEQ. Trimming stripped 0 bases from V and 0 bases from J, with 8 bases between. The CDR3 consists of 15 residues.

V gene TRBV19 combines with J gene TRBJ2-1; 12 bases are shared with TRBD1. Per the germline V gene, CDR1 is LNHDA and CDR2 is SQIVND (reference sequence). With 9 bases clipped from V and 3 bases from J, the junction kept 15 bases outside the gene matches. The CDR3 has 18 amino acids. CDR3 in amino acids: CASTPGQGAFVYYNEQFF. DNA for the CDR3: TGTGCCAGCACGCCGGGACAGGGGGCGTTTGTTTACTACAATGAGCAGTTCTTC.

This rearrangement joins TRBV6-5 to TRBJ2-5; 7 bases fit TRBD1. The CDR3 has 13 residues. Germline CDR1 is MNHEY and CDR2 is SVGAGI. With V trimmed by 5 bases and J by 4 bases, 4 bases remained unmatched. CDR3 residues: CASSTTGIETQYF. The CDR3 region has the DNA TGTGCCAGCAGTACGACAGGGATAGAGACCCAGTACTTC.

The chain employs TRBV10-3 and TRBJ2-7; D might be TRBD1 (5 bases). V was pared by 4 bases and J by 5 bases, with 6 bases between. This CDR3 has 11 amino acids. In germline, CDR1 is ENHRY, CDR2 SYGVKD. CDR3 amino acids: CAISARDEQYF. In DNA, the CDR3 is TGTGCCATCAGTGCCAGGGACGAGCAGTACTTC.

The chain links TRBV28 to TRBJ2-2; maybe TRBD2 (5 bases). This CDR3 spans 16 amino acids. V shed 3 bases and J shed 5 bases, with 16 bases lying between them. CDR1 is MDHEN and CDR2 is SYDVKM in the germline V gene. The chain's CDR3 is CASSFSHPLATGELFF. The CDR3 DNA sequence: TGTGCCAGCAGTTTCTCCCACCCTCTAGCAACCGGGGAGCTGTTTTTT.

V and J are TRBV6-6 and TRBJ2-2; TRBD2 aligns across 8 bases. After removal of 6 bases from V and 7 bases from J, the junction contained 13 bases not matched to a gene. The CDR3 consists of 16 residues. CDR1 and CDR2 from the germline V gene are MNHNY and SVGAGI (reference sequence). The CDR3 sequence: CASSYRSGSTVGELFF. Written as DNA, the CDR3 is TGTGCCAGCAGCTACCGAAGCGGGAGCACAGTCGGGGAGCTGTTTTTT.

V usage is TRBV24-1 and J usage is TRBJ2-1; 8 positions match TRBD1. CDR1 and CDR2 from the germline V gene are KGHDR and SFDVKD. The CDR3 runs 18 residues. V was clipped by 1 base and J by 8 bases; unmatched bases: 15. This CDR3 reads CATSDFKLGTGLHDEQFF. Here the CDR3 DNA reads TGTGCCACCAGTGATTTTAAACTGGGGACAGGACTCCACGATGAGCAGTTCTTC.

In its sample, this clone was seen a few times. The CDR3 spells CASTQTGGSYGYTF. The DNA of the CDR3 is TGCGCCAGCACCCAGACAGGGGGCAGCTATGGCTACACCTTC. J is TRBJ1-2 and V is TRBV10-2; 10 positions agree with TRBD1. This CDR3 spans 14 amino acids. CDR1 and CDR2 from the germline V gene are WSHSY and SAAADI. Trimming cost V 7 bases and J 4 bases; bases outside gene matches: 6.

The chain combines TRBV5-6 with TRBJ2-5; 11 bases line up with TRBD1. The CDR3 totals 15 residues. V gave up 3 bases and J gave up 5 bases; unmatched junction bases: 6. Per the germline V gene, CDR1 is SGHDT and CDR2 is YYEEEE. CDR3 nucleotides: TGTGCCAGCAGCTCCGGGACAGGGGGAGCGGAGACCCAGTACTTC. It yields the protein CASSSGTGGAETQYF.

The chain is built from TRBV5-8 and TRBJ2-7; D possibly corresponds to TRBD2 (6 bases). Germline-derived CDR1 and CDR2 are SGHTS and YDEGEE. The CDR3 covers 16 residues. V was pared by 4 bases and J by 8 bases, with 25 bases between. As DNA, the CDR3 is TGTGCCAGCAGCCCCACGGGACTGGGGTGGGTTTTTCAGCAGTACTTC. Its protein is CASSPTGLGWVFQQYF.

For the CDR3, the DNA is TGTGCCACCAGTGACTCCCCTGGGGGCGCGGCGTACAATGAGCAGTTCTTC. It encodes CATSDSPGGAAYNEQFF. The chain carries TRBV24-1 and TRBJ2-1; the D gene is possibly TRBD1 (6 bases). The CDR3 is 17 residues long. The germline V and J ends were trimmed by 4 bases and 4 bases, with 19 bases remaining between them. Germline V gene sequence: CDR1 KGHDR, CDR2 SFDVKD.

CDR3 region: CASSSVQGARNQPQHF. CDR3 DNA: TGTGCCAGCAGTTCCGTTCAGGGGGCAAGGAATCAGCCCCAGCATTTT. The chain is built from TRBV27 and TRBJ1-5, with 8 bases that match TRBD1. The CDR3 sequence is 16 residues long. Germline CDR1 MNHEY, CDR2 SMNVEV (reference sequence). V trimming: 4 bases; J trimming: 4 bases; junction bases outside the gene matches: 9.